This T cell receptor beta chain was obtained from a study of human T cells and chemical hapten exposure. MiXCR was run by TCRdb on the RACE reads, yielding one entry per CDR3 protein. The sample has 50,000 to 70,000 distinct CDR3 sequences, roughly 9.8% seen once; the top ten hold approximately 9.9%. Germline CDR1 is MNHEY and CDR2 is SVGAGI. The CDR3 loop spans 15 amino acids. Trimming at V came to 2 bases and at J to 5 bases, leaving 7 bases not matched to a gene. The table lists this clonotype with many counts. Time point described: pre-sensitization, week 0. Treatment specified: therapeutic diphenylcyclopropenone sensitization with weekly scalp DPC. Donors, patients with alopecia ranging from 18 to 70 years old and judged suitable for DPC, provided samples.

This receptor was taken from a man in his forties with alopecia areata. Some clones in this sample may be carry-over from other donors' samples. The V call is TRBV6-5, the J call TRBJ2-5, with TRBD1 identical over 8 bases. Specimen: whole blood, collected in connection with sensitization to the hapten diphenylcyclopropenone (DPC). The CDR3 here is CASSYNAGGRETQYF. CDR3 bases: TGTGCCAGCAGTTACAATGCAGGGGGCCGGGAGACCCAGTACTTC.